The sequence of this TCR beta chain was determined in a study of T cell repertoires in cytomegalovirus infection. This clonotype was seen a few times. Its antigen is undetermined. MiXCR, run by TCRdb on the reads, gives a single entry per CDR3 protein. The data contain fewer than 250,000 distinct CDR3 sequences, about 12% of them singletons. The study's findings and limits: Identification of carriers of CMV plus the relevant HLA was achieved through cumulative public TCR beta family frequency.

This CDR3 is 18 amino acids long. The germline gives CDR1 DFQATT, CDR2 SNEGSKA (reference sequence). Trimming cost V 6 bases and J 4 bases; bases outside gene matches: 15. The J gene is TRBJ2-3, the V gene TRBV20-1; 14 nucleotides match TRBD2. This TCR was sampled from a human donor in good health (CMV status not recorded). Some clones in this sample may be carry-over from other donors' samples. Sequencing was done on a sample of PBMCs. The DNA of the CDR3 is TGCAGTGCCGCTTCCGGGACTAGCGGGAGAGTGTACGCAGATACGCAGTATTTT. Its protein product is CSAASGTSGRVYADTQYF.